This is a list of T cell receptor beta chains from one sample in a study of T cell responses to AZD1222 COVID-19 vaccine. Some clones are missing from TCRdb's copy, which holds only in-frame ones; the method was immunoSEQ multiplex PCR. The sample lists about 130,000 clones, around four fifths occurring once. Here the sequenced sample was peripheral blood, taken on day 0 of AZD1222 vaccination. The receptors come from an adult in good health. Each CDR3 is given with its conserved first and last residue. Each record gives: CDR3 protein, V gene, J gene.

CASSSQPTSGNTIYF	TRBV6-2/TRBV6-3	TRBJ1-3
CATSGQIFEQYF	TRBV10-3	TRBJ2-7
CASSQEKGRNAFF	TRBV4-2	TRBJ1-1
CASKTGYLGYTF	TRBV28	TRBJ1-2
CASSLRENNQPQHF	TRBV27	TRBJ1-5
CASSPGYRGGYYEQYF	TRBV28	TRBJ2-7
CASSRRELGEQYF	TRBV3-1/TRBV3-2	TRBJ2-7
CASSPNRGQEAFF	TRBV12-3/TRBV12-4	TRBJ1-1
CASSQMGQRTGNTIYF	TRBV4-1	TRBJ1-3
CASSLLAEGYGYTF	TRBV28	TRBJ1-2
CASSLGQGSYGYTF	TRBV5-1	TRBJ1-2
CASGGRRASTDTQYF	TRBV12-5	TRBJ2-3
CASRRPNEKLFF	TRBV2	TRBJ1-4
CASSLLDSKNTEAFF	TRBV5-1	TRBJ1-1
CASSKGGSANTGELFF	TRBV19	TRBJ2-2
CASSIGAGDTPNTEAFF	TRBV19	TRBJ1-1